This T cell receptor beta chain was profiled in a study of shared clonotypes between healthy human individuals. The CDR3 is 14 residues long. From germline, CDR1 is LNHDA and CDR2 SQIVND (reference sequence). The J segment lost 2 bases and the V segment lost 4 bases, leaving 5 bases of the junction unmatched. Using immunoSEQ multiplex PCR, the repertoire was profiled, and TCRdb retains in-frame clones only, with some absent. The repertoire has some 980,000 clones, about three quarters of them found once; the top ten carry 1.5%. This clone was recorded at least ten times. The rearrangement links TRBV19 to TRBJ2-7, with TRBD2 matching 7 bases. The sequence was obtained from a man aged 18 to 29 in good health. Sequencing was performed on memory CD4+ T cells sorted from blood. This sample's subset: CD45RA-negative fraction. CDR3 nucleotides: TGTGCCAGTAGTAAAACTAGCGCTACCTACGAGCAGTACTTC. Translated, it gives CASSKTSATYEQYF.